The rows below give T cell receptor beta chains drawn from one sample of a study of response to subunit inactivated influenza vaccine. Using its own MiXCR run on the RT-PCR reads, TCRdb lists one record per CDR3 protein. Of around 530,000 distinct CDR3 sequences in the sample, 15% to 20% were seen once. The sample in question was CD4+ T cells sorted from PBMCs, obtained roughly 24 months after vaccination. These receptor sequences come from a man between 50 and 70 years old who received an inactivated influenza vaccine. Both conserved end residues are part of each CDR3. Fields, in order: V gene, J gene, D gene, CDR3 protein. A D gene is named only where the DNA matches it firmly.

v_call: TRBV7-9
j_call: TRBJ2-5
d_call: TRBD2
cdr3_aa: CASSLASGGSQETQYF

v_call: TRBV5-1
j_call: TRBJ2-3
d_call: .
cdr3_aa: CASQPGSSGTQYF

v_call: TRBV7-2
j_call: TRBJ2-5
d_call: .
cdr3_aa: CASSFSWGETQYF

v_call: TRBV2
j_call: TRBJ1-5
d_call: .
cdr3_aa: CATRVDRGLGNQPQHF

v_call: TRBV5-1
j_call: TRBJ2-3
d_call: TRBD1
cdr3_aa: CASSLGTGYTDTQYF

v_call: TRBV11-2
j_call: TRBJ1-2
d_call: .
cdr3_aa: CASSYQDGYTF

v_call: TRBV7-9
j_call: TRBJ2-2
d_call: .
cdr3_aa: CASSLSGDAGELFF

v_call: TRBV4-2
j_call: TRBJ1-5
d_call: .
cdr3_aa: CASSQLGQGNQPQHF

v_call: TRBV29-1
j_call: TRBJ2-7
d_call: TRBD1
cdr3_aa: CSGRQGAGEQYF

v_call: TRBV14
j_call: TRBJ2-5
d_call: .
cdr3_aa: CASSFGAGPQPWETQYF

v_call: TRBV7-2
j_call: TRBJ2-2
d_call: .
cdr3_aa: CASSSQGSGELFF

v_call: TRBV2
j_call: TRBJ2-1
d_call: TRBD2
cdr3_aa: CASSAFLTSAVGEQFF

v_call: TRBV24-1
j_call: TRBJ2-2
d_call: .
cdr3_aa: CATSDPGSPAGELFF

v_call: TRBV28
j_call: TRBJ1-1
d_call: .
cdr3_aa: CASSTHVGVYTEAFF

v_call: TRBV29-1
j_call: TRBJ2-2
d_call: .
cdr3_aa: CSYKRETTGELFF

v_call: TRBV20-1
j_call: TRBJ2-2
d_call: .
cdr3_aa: CSARGRTAGELFF

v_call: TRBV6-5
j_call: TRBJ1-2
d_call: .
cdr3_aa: CASSNGRGTGYGYTF

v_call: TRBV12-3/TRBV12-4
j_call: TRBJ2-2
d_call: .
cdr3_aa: CASSFRQSTGELFF

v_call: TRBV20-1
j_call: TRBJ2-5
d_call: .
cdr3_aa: CSAVGTPNLGTQETQYF

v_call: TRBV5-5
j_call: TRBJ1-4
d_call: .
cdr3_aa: CASSLISEKLFF

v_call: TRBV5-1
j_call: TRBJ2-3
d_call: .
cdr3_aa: CASYFRGTQYF

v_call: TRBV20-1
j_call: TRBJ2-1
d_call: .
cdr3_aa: CSAHRQGTRQFF

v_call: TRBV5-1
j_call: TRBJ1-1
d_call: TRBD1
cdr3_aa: CASSLDGQGNTEAFF

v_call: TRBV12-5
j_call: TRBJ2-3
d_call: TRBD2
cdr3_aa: CASGSYPGRLSTDTQYF

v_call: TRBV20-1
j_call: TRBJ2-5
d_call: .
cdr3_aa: CSAYYSGRIQETQYF

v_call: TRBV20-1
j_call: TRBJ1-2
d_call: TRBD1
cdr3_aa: CSARTGGNGYTF

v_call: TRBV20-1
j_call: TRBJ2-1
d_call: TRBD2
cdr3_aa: CSARGDGRLAGRPYNEQFF

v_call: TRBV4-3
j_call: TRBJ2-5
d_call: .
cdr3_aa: CASSQGSGSLTKETQYF

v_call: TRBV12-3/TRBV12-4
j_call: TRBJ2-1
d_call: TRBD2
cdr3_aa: CASSLAGLAGVNEQFF

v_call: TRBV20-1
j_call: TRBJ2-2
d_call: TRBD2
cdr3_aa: CSARDFAAGGQTGELFF

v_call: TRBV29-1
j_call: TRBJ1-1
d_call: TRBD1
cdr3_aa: CSVARQGTEAFF

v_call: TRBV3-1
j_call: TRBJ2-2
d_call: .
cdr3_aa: CASSQYPHPGELFF

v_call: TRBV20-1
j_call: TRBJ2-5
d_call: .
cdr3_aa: CSAKIRGLQETQYF

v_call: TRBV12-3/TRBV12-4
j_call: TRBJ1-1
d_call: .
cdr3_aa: CASSLRESTEAFF

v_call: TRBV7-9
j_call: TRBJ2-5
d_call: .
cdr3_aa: CASSLGRPEETQYF

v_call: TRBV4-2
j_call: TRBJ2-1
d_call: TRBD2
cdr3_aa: CASSQDAGASKTF

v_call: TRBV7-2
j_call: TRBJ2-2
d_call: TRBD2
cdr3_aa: CASSARTRANTGELFF

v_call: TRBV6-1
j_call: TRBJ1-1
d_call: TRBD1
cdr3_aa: CASTRQGMNTEAFF

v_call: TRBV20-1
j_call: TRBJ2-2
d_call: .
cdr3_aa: CSAPPTGLNTGELFF

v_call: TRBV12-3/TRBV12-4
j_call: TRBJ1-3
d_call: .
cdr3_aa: CASSLESGFSGNTIYF

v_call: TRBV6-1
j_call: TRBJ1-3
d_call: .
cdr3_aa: CASSSQGLSGNTIYF

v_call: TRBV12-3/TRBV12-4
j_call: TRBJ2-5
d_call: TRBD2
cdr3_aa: CASSGGTSGRAKTQYF

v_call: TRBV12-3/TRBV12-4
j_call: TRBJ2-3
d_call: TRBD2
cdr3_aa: CASSFPGGTDTQYF

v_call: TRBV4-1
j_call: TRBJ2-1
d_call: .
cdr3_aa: CASKGISYNEQFF

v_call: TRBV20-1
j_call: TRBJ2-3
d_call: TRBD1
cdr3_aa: CSADDRGQSTDTQYF

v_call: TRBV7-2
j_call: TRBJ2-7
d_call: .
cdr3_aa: CASSRPGTGFYEQYF

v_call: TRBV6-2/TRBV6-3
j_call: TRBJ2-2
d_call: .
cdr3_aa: CASKNRNTGELFF

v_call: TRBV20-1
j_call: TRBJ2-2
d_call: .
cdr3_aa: CSGYQPNTGELFF

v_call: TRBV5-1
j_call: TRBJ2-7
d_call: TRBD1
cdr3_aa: CASSPRQGAGEQYF